What follows are 24 T cell receptor beta chains derived from one specimen sequenced in a study of beta chain features in type 1 diabetes. Points from the study as a whole: Shorter TCRB CDR3s, moderately but significantly so, were found in Type 1 diabetes patients in all four CD4+ subsets.

For these TCRs, the target antigens are not known. Since all of the isolated RNA was reverse transcribed, expressed TCRB transcripts were what got sequenced. The repertoire was sequenced with immunoSEQ multiplex PCR; TCRdb's copy has only in-frame clones and lacks some. Of around 150,000 clones detected, around 8.4% appear once; the ten largest clones hold around 0.5%. The specimen sequenced was central memory CD4+ T cells from blood. The receptors shown here come from a woman aged 18-29 years with type 1 diabetes.

There are a few counts of this clone. The chain couples TRBV7-9 to TRBJ2-1; 14 bases map to TRBD2. Losses at the gene ends were 5 bases for V and 8 bases for J; bases not matched to a gene: 11. The CDR3 sequence is 17 residues long. Germline CDR1 reads SEHNR; CDR2 reads FQNEAQ (reference sequence). DNA of the CDR3: TGTGCCAGCAGCCTAACTGCGACTAGCGGGGGGGCGGATGAGCAGTTCTTC. Protein product: CASSLTATSGGADEQFF.

This clone was counted between two and nine times. The CDR3 DNA reads TGTGCCAGCAGCCCCGGGACAGGGCTCTATGGCTACACCTTC. Translating gives CASSPGTGLYGYTF. V gene TRBV14 combines with J gene TRBJ1-2; 9 positions match TRBD1. The CDR3 contains 14 residues. Trimming at V came to 4 bases and at J to 4 bases, leaving 4 bases not matched to a gene. Germline V gene data show CDR1 as SGHDN and CDR2 as FVKESK.

Here the CDR3 reads CASSPLDSANYGYTF. DNA of the CDR3: TGTGCCAGCTCACCGTTGGACAGCGCAAACTATGGCTACACCTTC. This chain uses TRBV18 with TRBJ1-2; maybe TRBD1 (6 bases). The length of the CDR3 is 15 residues. CDR1 is KGHSH, CDR2 LQKENI, per germline. With 3 bases removed from V and 2 bases from J, the gap between germline ends came to 13 bases. Drawing the rest from reference TRBV18 and TRBJ1-2, the complete variable domain is NAGVMQNPRHLVRRRGQEARLRCSPMKGHSHVYWYRQLPEEGLKFMVYLQKENIIDESGMPKERFSAEFPKEGPSILRIQQVVRGDSAAYFCASSPLDSANYGYTFGSGTRLTVV.

This clone was seen a few times. This chain connects TRBV6-5 to TRBJ2-5, with 12 nucleotides matching TRBD2. CDR1 and CDR2 (germline): MNHEY, SVGAGI. V shed 9 bases and J 3 bases; nucleotides not matched to a gene: 8. This CDR3 has 15 residues. CDR3 bases: TGTGCCAGTTCAAAGGGACTAGCGGGCAAAGAGACCCAGTACTTC. Translation gives CASSKGLAGKETQYF.

DNA for the CDR3: TGTGCCAGCAGACAGTTCCAAGAGACCCAGTACTTC. Translated: CASRQFQETQYF. The chain employs TRBV2 and TRBJ2-5, with D unclear. This CDR3 is built from 12 residues. CDR1 and CDR2 from the germline V gene are SNHLY and FYNNEI. The ends were cut back, 6 bases at V and 1 base at J, with 6 bases in the middle.

This clone was detected a few times. CDR3 coding DNA: TGTGCCATCAGTGAGTCGTGGGCAGCCTACGAGCAGTACTTC. It is translated as CAISESWAAYEQYF. The chain joins TRBV10-3 to TRBJ2-7; no firm D call. This CDR3 region has 14 residues. Germline CDR1 and CDR2: ENHRY and SYGVKD. Trimming pared 0 bases from V and 2 bases from J, leaving 8 bases between.

The table lists this clone with a few counts. The chain joins TRBV29-1 to TRBJ2-5; 8 bases line up with TRBD1. Matching the DNA end better, TRBJ2-7 makes the J call doubtful. The CDR3 extends over 15 amino acids. Germline V gives CDR1 SQVTM, CDR2 ANQGSEA. As DNA, the CDR3 is TGCAGCGTTACCCCGGCTGGACAGGGTTCATACGAGCAGTACTTC. It codes for CSVTPAGQGSYEQYF.

This clone turned up a few times. The chain uses TRBV5-1 and TRBJ1-4; no reliable D call. The germline CDR1 and CDR2 sequences are SGHRS and YFSETQ. The CDR3 is made up of 14 amino acids. V was cut by 0 bases and J by 3 bases, with 6 bases left in between. CDR3 loop: CASSLVASNEKLFF. As DNA, the CDR3 is TGCGCCAGCAGCTTGGTGGCTTCTAATGAAAAACTGTTTTTT.

CDR3 nucleotides: TGTGCCAGCAGTGGACTAGCGGGGGTAGGCAATGAGCAGTTCTTC. Its translation: CASSGLAGVGNEQFF. This chain joins TRBV6-4 and TRBJ2-1; 12 nucleotides line up with TRBD2. The ends lost 4 bases at V and 6 bases at J; junction bases unmatched: 4. Germline values: CDR1 MRHNA, CDR2 SNTAGT. CDR3 length: 15 amino acids.

This clone has more than one count but fewer than ten. CDR3 nucleotide sequence: TGTGCCAGCAGTCACCAGGGATTGACCGGGGAGCTGTTTTTT. It codes for CASSHQGLTGELFF. The genes are TRBV28 and TRBJ2-2; tentative D call: TRBD1 (5 bases). The CDR3 sequence is 14 residues long. The V end lost 5 bases, the J end lost 5 bases, and 12 bases lay between the germline ends. Germline V lookup: CDR1 MDHEN, CDR2 SYDVKM.

The V and J genes are TRBV10-3 and TRBJ1-1; the match to TRBD1 covers 8 bases. This CDR3 region has 15 residues. Germline CDR1 ENHRY, CDR2 SYGVKD. J was trimmed by 2 bases and V by 0 bases; bases with no gene match: 2. CDR3 protein: CAISESPGGNTEAFF. CDR3 coding DNA: TGTGCCATCAGTGAGTCTCCAGGGGGCAACACTGAAGCTTTCTTT.

This chain connects TRBV7-3 to TRBJ1-5; D is possibly TRBD1 (5 bases). Trimming left V 3 bases short and J 5 bases short, with 14 bases between. Germline lookup yields CDR1 SGHTA and CDR2 FQGTGA. This CDR3 is built from 15 residues. The CDR3 is CASSFFGGRDQPQHF. As DNA, the CDR3 is TGTGCCAGCAGCTTTTTCGGGGGACGGGATCAGCCCCAGCATTTT.

The CDR3 here is CSVETQTTDTQYF. The DNA of the CDR3 is TGCAGCGTTGAGACTCAAACCACAGATACGCAGTATTTT. The chain employs TRBV29-1 and TRBJ2-3; D uncertain. This CDR3 contains 13 residues. CDR1 and CDR2 from the germline V gene are SQVTM and ANQGSEA. The germline V and J ends were trimmed by 3 bases and 2 bases, with 9 bases remaining between them.

This clone was found a few times. The J gene is TRBJ2-4, the V gene TRBV28; 7 nucleotides line up with TRBD1. Trimming cost V 6 bases and J 0 bases; bases outside gene matches: 5. Per the germline V gene, CDR1 is MDHEN and CDR2 is SYDVKM. This CDR3 spans 15 amino acids. The CDR3 reads CASSGQDLAKNIQYF. CDR3 bases: TGTGCCAGCAGCGGACAGGACCTAGCCAAAAACATTCAGTACTTC. Using reference TRBV28 and TRBJ2-4 for the parts outside the CDR3, the full variable domain is DVKVTQSSRYLVKRTGEKVFLECVQDMDHENMFWYRQDPGLGLRLIYFSYDVKMKEKGDIPEGYSVSREKKERFSLILESASTNQTSMYLCASSGQDLAKNIQYFGAGTRLSVL.

The rearrangement joins TRBV6-5 to TRBJ1-2, with TRBD1 matching 8 bases. With V trimmed by 6 bases and J by 8 bases, 11 bases remained unmatched. CDR3 size: 14 residues. Germline V gives CDR1 MNHEY, CDR2 SVGAGI. This CDR3 reads CASSQRTGHRGYTF. CDR3 coding DNA: TGTGCCAGCAGCCAACGGACAGGGCATCGAGGCTACACCTTC.

CDR3 in DNA: TGTGCCTGGCGGCGGAGCGGGAGTTCGACCGAGCAGTACTTC. It is translated as CAWRRSGSSTEQYF. The chain combines TRBV30 with TRBJ2-7; TRBD2 matches at 8 bases. V was pared by 5 bases and J by 6 bases, with 12 bases of the junction left unmatched. Looked up from germline, CDR1 is GTSNPN and CDR2 is SVGIG (reference sequence). This CDR3 has 14 residues.

Written as DNA, the CDR3 is TGCAGCGTTGGTGAGGGTGGCTTCTCCTACGAGCAGTACTTC. Its protein product is CSVGEGGFSYEQYF. V is TRBV29-1 and J is TRBJ2-7; possibly TRBD2 for D (5 bases). V lost 4 bases, J lost 0 bases, and 13 bases lay in between. This CDR3 region has 14 residues. From germline, CDR1 is SQVTM and CDR2 ANQGSEA.

This sequence joins TRBV6-5 and TRBJ2-4, with no clear D. The CDR3 loop spans 16 amino acids. Germline lookup yields CDR1 MNHEY and CDR2 SVGAGI. V was trimmed by 4 bases and J by 0 bases, leaving 13 bases between them. CDR3 residues: CASSSETSLAKNIQYF. The CDR3 coding sequence is TGTGCCAGCAGTTCCGAGACATCCTTAGCCAAAAACATTCAGTACTTC.

The J gene is TRBJ1-5, the V gene TRBV2, with D unresolved. Deletions cut 3 bases from V and 6 bases from J, with 12 bases between. The CDR3 has 14 amino acids. In germline, CDR1 is SNHLY, CDR2 FYNNEI. The CDR3 DNA is TGTGCCAGCAGTGACGGGTTTCGGGTTCAGCCCCAGCATTTT. Translated, it gives CASSDGFRVQPQHF.

This clone was counted between two and nine times. The CDR3 sequence: CASSQDLTGAGGETQYF. In DNA form, the CDR3 reads TGTGCCAGCAGCCAAGATCTGACAGGCGCAGGAGGCGAGACCCAGTACTTC. The chain recombines TRBV4-2 with TRBJ2-5; tentative D call: TRBD1 (6 bases). Trimming stripped 0 bases from V and 5 bases from J, with 19 bases between. The CDR3 is 17 amino acids. The germline gives CDR1 LGHNA, CDR2 YNFKEQ.

CDR3 nucleotides: TGCAGTGCAGATACTAGCGCCGAGCAGTACTTC. It specifies CSADTSAEQYF. The chain links TRBV20-1 to TRBJ2-7; 7 bases line up with TRBD2. This CDR3 has 11 residues. After removal of 6 bases from V and 6 bases from J, the junction contained 5 bases not matched to a gene. Germline values: CDR1 DFQATT, CDR2 SNEGSKA (reference sequence).

The chain employs TRBV4-3 and TRBJ1-2; TRBD1 matches 9 bases. Per germline, CDR1 LGHNA and CDR2 YSLEER. V trimming: 2 bases; J trimming: 8 bases; junction bases outside the gene matches: 15. The CDR3 length is 17 residues. The CDR3 here is CASSQPTGRQGVVGYTF. The CDR3 DNA is TGCGCCAGCAGCCAACCCACCGGCCGACAGGGGGTAGTCGGCTACACCTTC.

This clone was found a few times. The gene calls are TRBV11-2 and TRBJ2-5; 12 bases are a match to TRBD2. The J segment lost 0 bases and the V segment lost 5 bases, leaving 4 bases of the junction unmatched. This CDR3 is 16 amino acids long. Germline CDR1 and CDR2: SGHAT and FQNNGV. The CDR3 reads CASSRRTSGNQETQYF. In nucleotides, the CDR3 is TGTGCCAGCAGCCGCAGGACTAGCGGGAACCAAGAGACCCAGTACTTC.

The chain recombines TRBV6-5 with TRBJ1-2; 8 bases are a match to TRBD1. Losses at the gene ends were 2 bases for V and 4 bases for J; bases not matched to a gene: 6. The CDR3 runs to 15 residues. The germline gives CDR1 MNHEY, CDR2 SVGAGI. The CDR3: CASSYGQGNRYGYTF. CDR3 in DNA: TGTGCCAGCAGTTACGGACAGGGTAACCGCTATGGCTACACCTTC.